This record covers a single T cell receptor (beta chain). Its antigen remains unknown. The intended depth for sequencing was 1 in 200,000 to 1 in 1 million T cells. Clones were sequenced by immunoSEQ multiplex PCR, and TCRdb holds only the in-frame ones, with some missing. Of about 150,000 clones listed, 79% were seen once; the top ten hold around 13%. This sample was included in a study of cytotoxic CD8 clonotypes in ibrutinib-treated CLL. Overall study: Partial response occurred in roughly 25 patients and complete response in 2; at median about 70 months, about 14 remained remitted and some 12 progressed. Findings and caveats of the study: Progressing and sustained-remission patients had different sampling times. Rising at ibrutinib response, clonality subsequently fell back toward baseline at progression.

The CDR3 runs to 16 residues. V dropped 3 bases and J dropped 4; count of bases not matched to a gene: 6. The germline CDR1 and CDR2 sequences are MDHEN and SYDVKM. The TCR originated in a human donor with chronic lymphocytic leukemia. The source material was PBMCs, sampled after 12 months of ibrutinib treatment. V gene TRBV28 combines with J gene TRBJ1-3; the match to TRBD1 covers 10 bases. The CDR3 region is CASSFPTGGPGNTIYF. The CDR3 DNA reads TGTGCCAGCAGTTTCCCGACAGGGGGCCCCGGAAACACCATATATTTT.